A single sample is the source of the 2 T cell receptor beta chains below, sequenced in a study of OX40 agonist ivuxolimab in advanced cancers. The method was the immunoSEQ multiplex PCR assay. The clones in this table, taken by TCRdb from immuneACCESS, are in-frame only. Not every clone is retained; where verified, under half of the shortfall comes from an unresolved V gene, and the cause of the rest is unknown. For this sample the table gives some 100,000 clones, of which roughly 80% were detected only once. The ten largest make up roughly 1.1% of the sample. Sequencing was performed on CD4+ or CD8+ T cells sorted from blood, taken in a trial of the OX40 agonist ivuxolimab. Every receptor here comes from an adult with an advanced solid tumor such as melanoma, head and neck, liver or kidney cancer.

V gene TRBV5-1 combines with J gene TRBJ2-1; 9 bases map to TRBD2. This CDR3 region has 15 residues. Trimming removed 5 bases from V and 9 bases from J; junction bases left unmatched: 12. Germline V gene lookup returns CDR1 SGHRS and CDR2 YFSETQ. CDR3 DNA sequence: TGCGCCAGCAGGAAAGATGCGGGGGGGCCGGTTGAGCAGTTCTTC. Translated: CASRKDAGGPVEQFF.

The chain joins TRBV7-8 to TRBJ1-4; no definite D call. Trimming shortened V by 5 bases and J by 10 bases, and 11 bases separated the two germline ends. Germline lookup yields CDR1 SGHVS and CDR2 FQNEAQ. CDR3 length equals 12 residues. CDR3 region: CASSLTDGKLFF. The CDR3 bases are TGTGCCAGCAGCCTGACGGACGGAAAACTGTTTTTT.